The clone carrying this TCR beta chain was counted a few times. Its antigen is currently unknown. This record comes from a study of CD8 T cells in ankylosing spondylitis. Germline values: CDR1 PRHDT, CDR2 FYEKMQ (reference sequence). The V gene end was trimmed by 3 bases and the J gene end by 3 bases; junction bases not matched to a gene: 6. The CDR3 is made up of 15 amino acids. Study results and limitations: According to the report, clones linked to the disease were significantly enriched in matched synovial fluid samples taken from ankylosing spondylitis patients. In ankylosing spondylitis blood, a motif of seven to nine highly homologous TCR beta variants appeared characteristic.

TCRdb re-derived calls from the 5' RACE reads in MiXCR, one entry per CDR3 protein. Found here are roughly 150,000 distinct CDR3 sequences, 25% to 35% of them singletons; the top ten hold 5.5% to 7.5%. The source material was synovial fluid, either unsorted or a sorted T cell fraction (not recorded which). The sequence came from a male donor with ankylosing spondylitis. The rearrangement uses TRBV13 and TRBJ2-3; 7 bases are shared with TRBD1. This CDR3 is CASSFQGVLTDTQYF. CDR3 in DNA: TGTGCCAGCAGCTTCCAGGGGGTCCTTACAGATACGCAGTATTTT.